This section outlines one T cell receptor (beta chain) sequence together with its context. The data derive from a study of control samples from healthy donors and cancer patients. Produced via immunoSEQ multiplex PCR; TCRdb's table is partial and in-frame only. This sample has roughly 100,000 clones, with around nine tenths found just once. Sequencing was performed on blood. The receptor's source is a man aged 25-45 years in good health.

The CDR3 loop reads CASSFLIDSPLHF. In nucleotides, the CDR3 is TGTGCCAGCAGCTTCTTAATTGATTCACCCCTCCACTTT. This chain joins TRBV27 and TRBJ1-6; unclear D gene. Looked up from germline, CDR1 is MNHEY and CDR2 is SMNVEV (reference sequence). The CDR3 contains 13 residues. The V end was cut by 6 bases, the J end by 8 bases, with 11 bases between.